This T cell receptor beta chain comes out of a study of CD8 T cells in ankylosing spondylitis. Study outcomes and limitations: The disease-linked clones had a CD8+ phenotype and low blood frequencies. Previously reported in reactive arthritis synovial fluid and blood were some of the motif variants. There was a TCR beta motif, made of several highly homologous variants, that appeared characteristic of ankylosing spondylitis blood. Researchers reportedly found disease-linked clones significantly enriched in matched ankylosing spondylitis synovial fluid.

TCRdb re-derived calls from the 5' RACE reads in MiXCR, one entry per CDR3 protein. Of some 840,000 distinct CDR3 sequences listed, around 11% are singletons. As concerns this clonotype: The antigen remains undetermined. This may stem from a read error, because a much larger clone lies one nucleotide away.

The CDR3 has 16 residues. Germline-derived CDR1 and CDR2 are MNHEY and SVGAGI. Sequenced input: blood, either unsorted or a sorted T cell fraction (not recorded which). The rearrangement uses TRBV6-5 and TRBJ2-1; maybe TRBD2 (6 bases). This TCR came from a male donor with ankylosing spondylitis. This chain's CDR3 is CVSSYSWGRTYNEQFF. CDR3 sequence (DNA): TGTGTCAGCAGTTACTCTTGGGGGAGGACCTACAATGAGCAGTTCTTC.